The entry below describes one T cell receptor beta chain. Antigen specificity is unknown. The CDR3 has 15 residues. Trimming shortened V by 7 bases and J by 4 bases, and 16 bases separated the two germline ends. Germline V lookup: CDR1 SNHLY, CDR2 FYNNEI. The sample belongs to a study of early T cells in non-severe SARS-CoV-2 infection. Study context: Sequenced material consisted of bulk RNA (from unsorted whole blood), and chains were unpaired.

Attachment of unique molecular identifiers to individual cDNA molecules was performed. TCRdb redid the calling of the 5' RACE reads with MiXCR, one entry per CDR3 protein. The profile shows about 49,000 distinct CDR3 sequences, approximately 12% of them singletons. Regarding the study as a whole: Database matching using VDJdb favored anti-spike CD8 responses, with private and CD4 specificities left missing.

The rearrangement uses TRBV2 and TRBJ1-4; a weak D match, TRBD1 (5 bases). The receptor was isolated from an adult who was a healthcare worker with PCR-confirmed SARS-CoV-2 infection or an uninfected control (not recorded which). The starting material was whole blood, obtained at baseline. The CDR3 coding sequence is TGTGCCAGCAACGCCCCAGTGGGGCATAATGAAAAACTGTTTTTT. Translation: CASNAPVGHNEKLFF.